A selection of T cell receptor beta chains follows, all from one sample in a study of OX40 agonist ivuxolimab in advanced cancers. The protocol was immunoSEQ multiplex PCR, while the TCRdb copy is restricted to in-frame clones and leaves out a portion. The table lists about 100,000 clones, over 75% of them singletons. This sample comprised CD4+ or CD8+ T cells sorted from blood, obtained in a trial of the OX40 agonist ivuxolimab. All receptors derive from an adult with an advanced solid tumor such as melanoma, head and neck, liver or kidney cancer. CDR3s include the opening cysteine and the closing phenylalanine or tryptophan. A D gene is named only where the DNA matches it firmly. Only part of the rows carry a size: once, few, many, or a class if the clone is expanded.

j_call v_call clone_size d_call cdr3_nt cdr3_aa
TRBJ1-4 TRBV4-1 . . TGCGCCAGCAGCTGGGGTCGCTCGGTTAGGGCTAATGAAAAACTGTTTTTT CASSWGRSVRANEKLFF
TRBJ2-2 TRBV5-1 once . TGCGCCAGCAGCTTCGGCAAAGACACCGGGGAGCTGTTTTTT CASSFGKDTGELFF
TRBJ2-3 TRBV15 . . TGTGCCACCAGCAGAGAGCGGTTACTCGATACGCAGTATTTT CATSRERLLDTQYF
TRBJ2-1 TRBV30 few . TGTGCCTGGAGGGGTAACAATGAGCAGTTCTTC CAWRGNNEQFF
TRBJ2-3 TRBV10-2 . TRBD2 TGCGCCAGCTCGGGACTAGCGGGATTGACAGATACGCAGTATTTT CASSGLAGLTDTQYF
TRBJ1-6 TRBV30 . . TGTGCCTGGAGTCGCGGATCTCGGTGGCCGAATTCACCCCTCCACTTT CAWSRGSRWPNSPLHF
TRBJ2-7 TRBV28 . TRBD2 TGTGCCAGCAGTCCCACTACGGGAGGCTACGAGCAGTACTTC CASSPTTGGYEQYF
TRBJ1-1 TRBV30 . TRBD1 TGTGCCTGGAGCCGCCGACAGGGCTATGCTGAAGCTTTCTTT CAWSRRQGYAEAFF
TRBJ2-1 TRBV9 . TRBD2 TGTGCCAGCAGCCCCAGCGGGGTTTTTAATGAGCAGTTCTTC CASSPSGVFNEQFF
TRBJ2-1 TRBV28 . . TGTGCCAGCAATACGGGCCGGGGAATCCCTTACAATGAGCAGTTCTTC CASNTGRGIPYNEQFF
TRBJ1-2 TRBV6-1 few . TGTGCCAGCAGTCCGACAGTCTATGGCTACACCTTC CASSPTVYGYTF
TRBJ2-7 TRBV6-1 . TRBD2 TGTGCCAGCAGTACTAGCGCATACTACGAGCAGTACTTC CASSTSAYYEQYF